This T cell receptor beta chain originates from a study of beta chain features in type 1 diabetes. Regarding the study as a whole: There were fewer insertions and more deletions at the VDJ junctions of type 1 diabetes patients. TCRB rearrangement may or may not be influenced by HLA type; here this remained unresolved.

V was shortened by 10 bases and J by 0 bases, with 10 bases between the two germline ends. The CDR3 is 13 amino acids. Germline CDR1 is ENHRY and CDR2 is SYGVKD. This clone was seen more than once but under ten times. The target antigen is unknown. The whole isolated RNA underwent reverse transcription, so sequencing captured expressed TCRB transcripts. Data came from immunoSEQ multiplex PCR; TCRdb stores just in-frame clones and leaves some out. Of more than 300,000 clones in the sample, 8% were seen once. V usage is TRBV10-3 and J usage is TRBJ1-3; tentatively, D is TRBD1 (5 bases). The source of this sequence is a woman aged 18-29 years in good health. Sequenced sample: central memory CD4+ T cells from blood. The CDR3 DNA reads TGTGCCACCTCGACAGACTCTGGAAACACCATATATTTT. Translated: CATSTDSGNTIYF.